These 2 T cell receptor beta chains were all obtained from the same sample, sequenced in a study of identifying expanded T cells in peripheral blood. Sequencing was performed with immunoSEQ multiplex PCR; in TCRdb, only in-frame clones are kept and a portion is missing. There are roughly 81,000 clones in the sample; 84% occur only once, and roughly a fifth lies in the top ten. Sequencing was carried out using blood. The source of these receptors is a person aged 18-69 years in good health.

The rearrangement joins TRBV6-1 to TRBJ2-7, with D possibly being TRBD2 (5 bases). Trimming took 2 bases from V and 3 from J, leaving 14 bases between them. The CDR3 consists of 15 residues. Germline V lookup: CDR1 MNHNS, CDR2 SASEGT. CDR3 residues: CASSESGIRGYEQYF. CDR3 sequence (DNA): TGTGCCAGCAGTGAATCGGGGATCCGGGGCTACGAGCAGTACTTC.

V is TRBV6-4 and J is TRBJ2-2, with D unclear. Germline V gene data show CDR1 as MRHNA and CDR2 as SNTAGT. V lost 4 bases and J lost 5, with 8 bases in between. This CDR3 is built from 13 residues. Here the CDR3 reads CASSVTETGELFF. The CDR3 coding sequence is TGTGCCAGCAGTGTTACCGAGACCGGGGAGCTGTTTTTT.